The rows below give T cell receptor beta chains drawn from one sample of a study of shared clonotypes between healthy human individuals. TCRdb keeps only in-frame clones here, not all; method: immunoSEQ multiplex PCR. Here the sample spans 450,000 to 650,000 clones, roughly 72% being singletons. The material sequenced was PBMCs. These receptors were collected from a woman aged 35 to 49 in good health. Some clones in this sample may be carry-over from other donors' samples. CDR3s include the opening cysteine and the closing phenylalanine or tryptophan. D genes are given only for firm matches. The size field is filled for only some rows; it gives once, few, many or a size class.

>.|once|TRBJ1-5|TRBV7-2
TGTGCCAGCAGCACCAAGGTGGGGAATCAGCCCCAGCATTTT
CASSTKVGNQPQHF
>.|.|TRBJ2-2|TRBV5-1
TGCGCCAGCCGCGGCGTGAGCACCGGGGAGCTGTTTTTT
CASRGVSTGELFF
>.|.|TRBJ2-1|TRBV20-1
TGCAGTGCTAGAGCAGGGGCTGAGCAGTTCTTC
CSARAGAEQFF
>.|.|TRBJ2-6|TRBV10-1
TGCGCCAGCAGCTCCGGGACAAGACCCAACGTCCTGACTTTC
CASSSGTRPNVLTF
>.|.|TRBJ2-2|TRBV11-2
TGTGCCAGCAGGGACTTAAACACCGGGGAGCTGTTTTTT
CASRDLNTGELFF
>.|.|TRBJ1-4|TRBV2
TGTGCCAGCAGAGCCGGGGGGGGTGTAGCTAATGAAAAACTGTTTTTT
CASRAGGGVANEKLFF
>.|.|TRBJ2-5|TRBV14
TGTGCCAGCAGCCACCCTTGGGGGACCCCAGGGACCCAGTACTTC
CASSHPWGTPGTQYF
>TRBD2|.|TRBJ2-3|TRBV11-3
TGTGCCAGCAGCCCAGGACTAGCGGCAACAGATACGCAGTATTTT
CASSPGLAATDTQYF
>.|few|TRBJ1-1|TRBV27
TGTGCCAGCAGTTTACGGATGACCCCTCTGAACACTGAAGCTTTCTTT
CASSLRMTPLNTEAFF
>.|.|TRBJ2-1|TRBV27
TGTGCCAGCAGTTCCGGATGGGGCTCCTACAATGAGCAGTTCTTC
CASSSGWGSYNEQFF
>.|once|TRBJ2-5|TRBV5-1
TGCGCCAGCAGCTTGGTGTCCGGGGAGCGAGAGACCCAGTACTTC
CASSLVSGERETQYF
>.|.|TRBJ2-1|TRBV29-1
TGCAGCGTTGAACTGGGCAGCGGAAATGAGCAGTTCTTC
CSVELGSGNEQFF
>.|.|TRBJ2-7|TRBV7-3
TGTGCCAGCAGCACCTACCGGGGGGAGCAGTACTTC
CASSTYRGEQYF
>TRBD1|.|TRBJ2-3|TRBV18
TGTGCCAGCTCACAATCGACAGGGCGCGCAGATACGCAGTATTTT
CASSQSTGRADTQYF
>.|once|TRBJ2-7|TRBV2
TGTGCCAGCAGGGGAGCGTGGGGCTACGAGCAGTACTTC
CASRGAWGYEQYF
>TRBD2|.|TRBJ2-1|TRBV5-1
TGCGCCAGCAGCTTACGGCAGCGGGAGGGCCTATTAAGCTCCTACAATGAGCAGTTCTTC
CASSLRQREGLLSSYNEQFF
>.|few|TRBJ2-2|TRBV10-1
TGCGCCGTGGGACTGCCGAATGGCGGGGAGCTGTTTTTT
CAVGLPNGGELFF
>TRBD1|.|TRBJ1-4|TRBV7-9
TGTGCCAGCAGCTCCCCGTTGACAGGGCCCTGGGAAAAACTGTTTTTT
CASSSPLTGPWEKLFF
>.|once|TRBJ2-3|TRBV7-3
TGTGCCAGCAGCCCCGAGGGACGCAGCACAGATACGCAGTATTTT
CASSPEGRSTDTQYF
>.|once|TRBJ2-5|TRBV7-8
TGTGCCAGCAGCCGGACAGAGCGGACCCAGTACTTC
CASSRTERTQYF
>.|.|TRBJ1-5|TRBV7-8
TGTGCCAGCAGCTTAGCGCGGAGAGGGAAGGGCAATCAGCCCCAGCATTTT
CASSLARRGKGNQPQHF
>.|.|TRBJ1-1|TRBV29-1
TGCAGCGTTGAGGTGGGGCGGGGCACTGAAGCTTTCTTT
CSVEVGRGTEAFF
>.|few|TRBJ2-5|TRBV7-2
TGTGCCAGCAGCACGAGGTACCAAGAGACCCAGTACTTC
CASSTRYQETQYF
>.|.|TRBJ2-2|TRBV10-2
TGCGCCAGCAGTGGGCTCGAAACCGGGGAGCTGTTTTTT
CASSGLETGELFF
>.|.|TRBJ1-3|TRBV28
TGTGCCAGCAGTTTACCAGGGAAGGGAAACACCATATATTTT
CASSLPGKGNTIYF
>TRBD1|.|TRBJ2-7|TRBV10-1
TGCGCCAGCAGTGAGGGACAGGGTATGGCCTACGAGCAGTACTTC
CASSEGQGMAYEQYF
>TRBD1|.|TRBJ2-1|TRBV5-1
TGCGCCAGCAGCTTCGACCCTCCGCGGGACAGGGTCGAAAATGAGCAGTTCTTC
CASSFDPPRDRVENEQFF
>.|.|TRBJ2-5|TRBV7-3
TGTGCCAGCAGCCCGGAGGACTGGCGTAACCAAGAGACCCAGTACTTC
CASSPEDWRNQETQYF
>.|.|TRBJ1-1|TRBV6-4
TGTGCCAGCAGTGCCACGACGGAGAACACTGAAGCTTTCTTT
CASSATTENTEAFF